The present entry profiles one T cell receptor beta chain with its context. No antigen is known for it. Base-call qualities are not available, and no considerably larger clone is one nucleotide away. This sample was included in a study of blood T cell repertoires in COVID-19 (TCRdb year 2020). Regarding the research as a whole: Collaborator samples came from the United States, Italy and Spain and covered acute and convalescent phases of COVID-19. Where HLA class I and class II types were available, the types were taken from metadata supplied by the sample provider, not from assay-based typing. A freely available public database, intended as a resource for researchers studying the immune response to SARS-CoV-2, is where the repertoires were released. The material from the prospective study consisted of cDNA or gDNA derived from T cells, B-cell-depleted T cells, or PBMCs. The sample metadata nearly always contained a de-identified subject ID, COVID-19 status, age in years and sex. Samples were obtained from the ongoing ImmuneRACE study (first 160 participants) and from 1,254 subjects provided by 6 global collaborators. Deeply sampled blood TCRbeta repertoires from subjects exposed to, actively infected with, or recovered from COVID-19 were included in the dataset.

Overall study results and their limits: Clinical and demographic metadata were provided uncurated, with the amount varying by source and participant.

Participants in the prospective study were enrolled through a virtual design, were aged roughly 18 to 90 years, and lived in 24 United States geographic areas. In the prospective study, cohorts were assigned on the basis of participant-reported clinical history obtained from a screening survey and a study questionnaire. Recovered participants in ImmuneRACE Cohort 3 were defined as having two consecutive negative NP/OP PCR tests, clearance from a healthcare professional, or resolution of symptoms. Mobile phlebotomists in the prospective study collected whole blood, serum and a nasopharyngeal or oropharyngeal swab from every participant. Additional blood draws and questionnaires over a roughly two-month period could optionally be provided by prospective study participants. Blood samples from the prospective study were shipped frozen or at room temperature prior to DNA extraction. TCRbeta CDR3 regions were amplified from genomic DNA using the immunoSEQ Assay, a bias-controlled multiplex PCR. The authors' analysis ran thus. The number of nucleated cells in each sample was estimated by amplification of reference gene primers within the assay. To quantify the absolute abundance of each unique TCRbeta CDR3 rearrangement, sequence reads were collapsed and filtered. For each sample, productive Simpson clonality was calculated as the square root of Simpson's diversity index over productive rearrangements. Not all clones reach the TCRdb copy of this immuneACCESS table, which keeps in-frame sequences only. Checked studies attribute under half of the gap to unresolved V genes and leave the rest unexplained. V, J and clone size are those of that table, while D and trimming were read from the DNA. The sample table holds roughly 230,000 clones, of which about 80% were seen once. In total, the top ten clones hold more than 3% of the sample.

V drops 4 bases and J drops 10 bases, leaving 7 bases in between. Including the terminal cysteine and phenylalanine, the CDR3 comprises 11 residues. Of the read, only the CDR3 DNA is kept; its 33 bases are in frame from base 1. This sequence was found in a man aged 45-65 years who had recovered from COVID-19. The sequenced sample consisted of PBMCs or T cells enriched from blood (not recorded which). The receptor chain draws on TRBV12-3 or TRBV12-4 and TRBJ2-2, with a tentative D gene TRBD2 over 5 matching bases. CDR3 reads: CASSYREELFF. The DNA sequence is as follows: TGTGCCAGCAGTTACCGGGAGGAGCTGTTTTTT.